This T cell receptor (beta chain) comes out of a study of blood T cell repertoires in COVID-19. Background on the study: Collection of acute and convalescent COVID-19 samples took place in the United States, Italy and Spain. Sample material is recorded as cDNA or gDNA derived from T cells, B-cell-depleted T cells, or PBMCs.

The authors' processing: Amplification of reference gene primers provided the estimated nucleated cell counts. TCRdb's copy holds only in-frame clones and misses some; the assay was immunoSEQ multiplex PCR. That table supplies the V and J calls and clone size; D and trimming were determined from the DNA. Among about 65,000 clones, roughly 90% were seen once, and the ten largest hold roughly 1.2%. Germline V gene sequence: CDR1 SQVTM, CDR2 ANQGSEA. The CDR3 length is 12 residues. V was pared by 2 bases and J by 7 bases, with 11 bases between. Sequencing was performed on peripheral blood. The chain employs TRBV29-1 and TRBJ1-1; D unresolved. This clonotype originated in a man in his fifties or sixties with acute or convalescent COVID-19. The CDR3 region has the DNA TGCAGCGTTGAAAGGTATGGGAGTGAAGCTTTCTTT. This encodes CSVERYGSEAFF.